The sequence of this TCR beta chain was determined in a study of patients and donors after allogeneic stem cell transplantation. This clonotype turned up a few times. Trimming shortened V by 3 bases and J by 3 bases, and 14 bases separated the two germline ends. The CDR3 is 14 residues long. CDR1 is SQVTM, CDR2 ANQGSEA, per germline. From the RT-PCR reads, TCRdb called clonotypes with MiXCR, one entry per CDR3 protein. The table includes approximately 200,000 distinct CDR3 sequences, 35% to 45% detected once. This chain connects TRBV29-1 to TRBJ1-1; D is perhaps TRBD1 (5 bases). The sequence was collected from a human donor who was either an allogeneic HSCT recipient or a stem cell or donor lymphocyte infusion donor (not recorded which). It is not recorded whose cells these are; they may come from a transplant donor. Input material: blood, either unsorted or a sorted T cell fraction (not recorded which). The CDR3 DNA reads TGCAGCGTTGACGCAGGGTATGAGGACACTGAAGCTTTCTTT. Translated, it gives CSVDAGYEDTEAFF.